These 23 T cell receptor beta chains were sequenced from one sample in a study of cytomegalovirus exposure and HLA in healthy donors. The study ran its PCR with 60 Vbeta and 13 Jbeta primers. Only in-frame clones appear in the TCRdb table, and some are missing; sequencing was by immunoSEQ multiplex PCR. The sample yields over 100,000 clones, less than 80% seen once. The material sequenced was PBMCs. Receptors originate from a woman aged 50 to 60 in good health and CMV-seropositive.

V is TRBV7-6 and J is TRBJ2-3; D is undetermined. The CDR3 contains 14 residues. CDR1 is SGHVS and CDR2 is FNYEAQ in the germline V gene. Between the trimmed V and J ends, which lost 1 base and 1 base, there was a span of 6 bases. CDR3 nucleotide sequence: TGTGCCAGCAGCTTAGGGCAGGGCACAGATACGCAGTATTTT. This sequence encodes CASSLGQGTDTQYF.

This chain uses TRBV27 with TRBJ1-6, with TRBD1 matching over 7 bases. Germline-derived CDR1 and CDR2 are MNHEY and SMNVEV (reference sequence). The V and J ends lost 0 bases and 9 bases, in that order; junction bases with no gene match: 5. This CDR3 region has 15 residues. Written as DNA, the CDR3 is TGTGCCAGCAGTTTATCTCACAGGGACAGTTCACCCCTCCACTTT. Residues: CASSLSHRDSSPLHF.

The chain joins TRBV7-2 to TRBJ2-7, with a possible D match to TRBD1 (6 bases). This CDR3 region has 15 residues. The V gene's germline CDR1 is SGHTA and CDR2 FQGNSA. V lost 5 bases, J lost 2 bases, and 16 bases lay in between. The CDR3 here is CASSESQGTPYEQYF. The CDR3 DNA reads as TGTGCCAGCAGCGAATCACAGGGAACCCCCTACGAGCAGTACTTC.

A remark on this clone: A junction end diverges from the germline sequence, so it may reflect a read error. The chain employs TRBV7-2 and TRBJ1-2; D is perhaps TRBD1 (6 bases). CDR1 and CDR2 from the germline V gene are SGHTA and FQGNSA. This CDR3 comprises 13 residues. CDR3 sequence reads: CASTFGTGGRFFF. CDR3 bases: TGTGCCAGCACCTTTGGGACGGGGGGGCGGTTTTTCTTC.

This rearrangement joins TRBV5-3 to TRBJ1-4; the D gene is possibly TRBD1 (6 bases). TRBV5-3 is known as an ORF, though its function is uncertain. V lost 0 bases to trimming and J lost 0 bases, with 12 bases between them. The CDR3 sequence is 17 residues long. The CDR3 DNA is TGTGCCAGAAGCTTGGGACAGGCCATAGCAACTAATGAAAAACTGTTTTTT. The encoded protein is CARSLGQAIATNEKLFF.

This chain uses TRBV6-5 with TRBJ1-2, with unresolved D. CDR1 and CDR2 (germline): MNHEY, SVGAGI. The CDR3 is 13 amino acids. The V gene lost 10 bases and the J gene lost 3 bases, with 15 bases spanning the gap. In DNA form, the CDR3 reads TGTGCCACCGGGAACGGGGTTGACTATGGCTACACCTTC. It is translated as CATGNGVDYGYTF.

J is TRBJ2-7 and V is TRBV19, with TRBD2 matching over 7 bases. The germline gives CDR1 LNHDA, CDR2 SQIVND (reference sequence). Trimming at V came to 1 base and at J to 2 bases, leaving 11 bases not matched to a gene. The CDR3 extends over 17 amino acids. The CDR3 DNA reads TGTGCCAGTAGTATAGGGGCTAGCGGACCCCTTGCCTACGAGCAGTACTTC. As protein: CASSIGASGPLAYEQYF.

The CDR3 sequence: CTSSRNRDRGRETQYF. The CDR3 nucleotides read TGCACCAGCAGCCGGAACCGGGACAGGGGGCGAGAGACCCAGTACTTC. This chain connects TRBV1 to TRBJ2-5; the table calls TRBD1, which could not be checked here. TRBV1 is a pseudogene locus. This CDR3 contains 16 residues.

The chain is built from TRBV5-1 and TRBJ2-2; 8 bases map to TRBD1. The CDR3 loop spans 14 amino acids. Germline V gene data show CDR1 as SGHRS and CDR2 as YFSETQ. J was trimmed by 1 base and V by 7 bases; bases with no gene match: 3. CDR3 sequence (DNA): TGCGCCAGCGCCGGGACAGGGAACACCGGGGAGCTGTTTTTT. Translating gives CASAGTGNTGELFF.

This clone was counted a few times. This chain joins TRBV5-6 and TRBJ1-1; 10 bases fit TRBD1. There are 14 residues in the CDR3. The V gene end was trimmed by 2 bases and the J gene end by 11 bases; junction bases not matched to a gene: 9. Germline CDR1 reads SGHDT; CDR2 reads YYEEEE. The DNA of the CDR3 is TGTGCCAGCAGCTTAGGGGACAGGGGCCCTTGGGCTTTCTTT. Amino acid sequence: CASSLGDRGPWAFF.

This sequence joins TRBV29-1 and TRBJ2-5; 9 bases agree with TRBD2. Germline V gene sequence: CDR1 SQVTM, CDR2 ANQGSEA. The CDR3 length is 14 residues. Germline trimming cut 7 bases from V and 4 bases from J; bases unmatched to any gene: 10. CDR3 DNA: TGCAGCGCTGGAGGGCTAGCGGGGTCAGAGACCCAGTACTTC. This gives the protein CSAGGLAGSETQYF.

The V gene is TRBV6-5, the J gene TRBJ2-3; perhaps TRBD2 as D (6 bases). From germline, CDR1 is MNHEY and CDR2 SVGAGI. The CDR3 consists of 15 residues. The germline V and J ends were trimmed by 11 bases and 3 bases, with 21 bases remaining between them. In DNA, the CDR3 is TGTGCCCCCAGTCCCCTTTTGGGGAGGACAGATACGCAGTATTTT. This sequence encodes CAPSPLLGRTDTQYF.

The rearrangement joins TRBV5-6 to TRBJ2-7, with D possibly being TRBD1 (6 bases). CDR1 and CDR2 from the germline V gene are SGHDT and YYEEEE. CDR3 length: 13 residues. V lost 4 bases and J 2 bases, leaving 10 bases between the germline ends. The DNA of the CDR3 is TGTGCCAGCAGCGCAGGGGCCCCCTACGAGCAGTACTTC. Its protein product is CASSAGAPYEQYF.

The chain links TRBV2 to TRBJ1-2; D might be TRBD1 (6 bases). The V gene's germline CDR1 is SNHLY and CDR2 FYNNEI. The CDR3 spans 12 residues. The V end was cut by 8 bases, the J end by 8 bases, with 15 bases between. Here the CDR3 DNA reads TGTGCCAGCCGGGGGGCGATCCCGGGCTACACCTTC. It specifies CASRGAIPGYTF.

This clone was seen once. The CDR3 here is CASRRGQETQYF. In DNA, the CDR3 is TGTGCCAGCAGGCGGGGGCAAGAGACCCAGTACTTC. The V gene is TRBV6-4, the J gene TRBJ2-5, with TRBD2 matching 7 bases. Germline CDR1 reads MRHNA; CDR2 reads SNTAGT. Unmatched junction bases numbered 0, after V lost 6 bases and J lost 2 bases. The CDR3 sequence is 12 residues long.

CDR3 sequence: CATSRDPPAGAWVTQYF. The CDR3 coding sequence is TGTGCCACCAGCAGAGATCCCCCAGCGGGGGCTTGGGTGACCCAGTACTTC. The V and J genes are TRBV15 and TRBJ2-5, with 8 nucleotides matching TRBD2. Germline values: CDR1 LNHNV, CDR2 YYDKDF (reference sequence). This CDR3 has 17 amino acids. V shed 0 bases, J shed 7 bases, and the junction held 13 bases outside the gene matches.

This clone was counted only a few times. This CDR3 is CASREGTSENNEQFF. CDR3 sequence (DNA): TGTGCCAGCAGGGAGGGGACTAGCGAGAACAATGAGCAGTTCTTC. The chain has TRBV2 and TRBJ2-1, with 10 bases aligning to TRBD2. J was trimmed by 5 bases and V by 6 bases; bases with no gene match: 7. Germline-derived CDR1 and CDR2 are SNHLY and FYNNEI. The CDR3 contains 15 residues.

V gene TRBV6-5 combines with J gene TRBJ2-2, with 10 bases aligning to TRBD1. The germline V gene has CDR1 MNHEY and CDR2 SVGAGI. The CDR3 consists of 13 residues. J lost 6 bases, V lost 8 bases, and 3 bases had no gene match. CDR3 amino acids: CASRGQGAGELFF. DNA for the CDR3: TGTGCCAGCCGCGGACAGGGGGCCGGGGAGCTGTTTTTT.

J is TRBJ2-1 and V is TRBV5-1; a possible D gene is TRBD2 (5 bases). Germline V gives CDR1 SGHRS, CDR2 YFSETQ. The CDR3 length is 15 residues. Trimming left V 4 bases short and J 5 bases short, with 16 bases between. This chain's CDR3 is CASSPSEGLNNEQFF. The CDR3, as DNA: TGCGCCAGCAGCCCGAGTGAGGGCCTTAACAATGAGCAGTTCTTC.

The V gene is TRBV7-3, the J gene TRBJ1-5, with D possibly TRBD1 on 6 matching bases. Germline assignment: CDR1 SGHTA and CDR2 FQGTGA. Trimming took off 0 bases at V and 6 bases at J, with 6 bases between the two ends. The CDR3 runs 13 residues. CDR3 nucleotide sequence: TGTGCCAGCAGCTTAACCAGGGGTCAGCCCCAGCATTTT. Translation gives CASSLTRGQPQHF.

The rearrangement joins TRBV6-6 to TRBJ2-2, with D maybe TRBD1 (6 bases). The V gene lost 5 bases and the J gene lost 7 bases, with 8 bases spanning the gap. Germline assignment: CDR1 MNHNY and CDR2 SVGAGI (reference sequence). The CDR3 sequence is 12 residues long. The CDR3 DNA reads TGTGCCAGCAGTCAAGGGGGCGGGGAGCTGTTTTTT. Amino acid sequence: CASSQGGGELFF.

The J gene is TRBJ2-7, the V gene TRBV6-5; 9 bases are shared with TRBD1. The V and J ends lost 6 bases and 6 bases, in that order; junction bases with no gene match: 6. Germline V CDR1 and CDR2: MNHEY, SVGAGI. CDR3 length equals 13 residues. The CDR3 spells CASRGTGNGEQYF. The CDR3 DNA follows: TGTGCCAGCAGGGGGACAGGGAACGGCGAGCAGTACTTC.

The CDR3 DNA follows: TGTGCCAGCAGCTTAGGGGCGGGATATGGCTACACCTTC. It encodes CASSLGAGYGYTF. The chain employs TRBV7-3 and TRBJ1-2, with TRBD1 as a possible D gene (5 bases). The V gene lost 2 bases and the J gene lost 5 bases, with 9 bases spanning the gap. Germline-derived CDR1 and CDR2 are SGHTA and FQGTGA. This CDR3 region has 13 residues.